This T cell receptor beta chain was recorded in a study of CD8+CD57+ T cells in acquired aplastic anemia. Across the whole study: The mean DNA yield obtained from sorted CD4+ and CD8+ cells came to 3 to 3.5 ug.

Many counts were recorded for this clonotype. Its specificity is not known. Genomic DNA was employed as the template in profiling TCR beta VDJ and CDR3. From the reads, TCRdb called clonotypes with MiXCR, one entry per CDR3 protein. The sample includes some 280,000 distinct CDR3 sequences, about 56% of them seen just once. In germline, CDR1 is MNHNS, CDR2 SASEGT. This CDR3 spans 13 amino acids. Trimming stripped 4 bases from V and 6 bases from J, with 11 bases between. Study-level points and caveats: In CD8+ cells, Simpson's diversity showed no significant difference between patients and controls. Researchers report that 25 to 30 CD8+ CDR3 sequences appeared in both patients and controls.

This receptor was obtained from a human donor with severe aplastic anemia or a healthy control (not recorded which). The chain carries TRBV6-1 and TRBJ2-3; the D gene is possibly TRBD2 (5 bases). Specimen: sorted CD4+, CD8+, or CD8+CD57+ T cells (not recorded which) from PBMCs. The CDR3 DNA follows: TGTGCCAGCAGTGGCCGACTATCTGATACGCAGTATTTT. Protein product: CASSGRLSDTQYF.